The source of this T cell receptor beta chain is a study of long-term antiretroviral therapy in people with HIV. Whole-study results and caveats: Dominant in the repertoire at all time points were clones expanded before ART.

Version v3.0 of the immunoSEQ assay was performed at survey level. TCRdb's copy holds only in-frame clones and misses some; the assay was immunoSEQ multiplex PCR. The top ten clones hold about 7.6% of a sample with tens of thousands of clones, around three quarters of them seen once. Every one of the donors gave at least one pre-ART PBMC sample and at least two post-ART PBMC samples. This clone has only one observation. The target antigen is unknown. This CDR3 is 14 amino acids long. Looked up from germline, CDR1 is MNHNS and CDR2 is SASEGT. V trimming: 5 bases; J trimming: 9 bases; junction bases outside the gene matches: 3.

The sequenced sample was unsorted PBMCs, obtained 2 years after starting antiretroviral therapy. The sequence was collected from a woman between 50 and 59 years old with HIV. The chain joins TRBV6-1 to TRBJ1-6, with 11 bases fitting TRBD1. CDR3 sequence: CASSPGQGGSPLHF. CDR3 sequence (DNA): TGTGCCAGCAGTCCGGGACAGGGGGGTTCACCCCTCCACTTT.